The clone carrying this T cell receptor (beta chain) was counted ten times or more. The antigen is undetermined. At one boundary the junction diverges from the germline segment, which might be a read error. This sample stems from a study of CD8 T cells in ankylosing spondylitis. The study, taken as a whole, reports: Disease-linked clones, CD8+, were relatively rare in peripheral blood. It appeared that ankylosing spondylitis blood was characterized by a TCR beta motif of under ten highly homologous variants. Past research had described some motif variants in reactive arthritis synovial fluid and blood.

Quantitative barcoded 5'-RACE was used to prepare TCR beta libraries. In TCRdb, the 5' RACE reads were re-called with MiXCR into one record per CDR3 protein. The table has about 800,000 distinct CDR3 sequences, roughly 12% seen once. This CDR3 comprises 13 residues. Germline V lookup: CDR1 SSHAT, CDR2 FNYEAQ (reference sequence). The TCR originated in a male donor with ankylosing spondylitis. V and J are TRBV7-7 and TRBJ2-2; D assignment may be TRBD1 or TRBD2 (5 bases each). Sequences were obtained from blood, either unsorted or a sorted T cell fraction (not recorded which). CDR3 sequence: CASSQGTTGELFF. Here the CDR3 DNA reads TGTGCTAGCAGCCAAGGGACCACCGGGGAGCTGTTTTTT.